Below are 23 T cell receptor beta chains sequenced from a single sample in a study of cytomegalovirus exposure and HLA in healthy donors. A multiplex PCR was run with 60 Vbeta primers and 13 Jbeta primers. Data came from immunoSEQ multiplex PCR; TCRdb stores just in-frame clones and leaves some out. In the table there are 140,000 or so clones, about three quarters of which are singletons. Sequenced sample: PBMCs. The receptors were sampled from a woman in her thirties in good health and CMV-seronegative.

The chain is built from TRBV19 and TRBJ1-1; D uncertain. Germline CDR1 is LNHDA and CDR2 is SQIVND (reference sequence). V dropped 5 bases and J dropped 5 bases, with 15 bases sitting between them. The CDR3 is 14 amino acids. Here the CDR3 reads CASSQRGGSTEAFF. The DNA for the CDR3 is TGTGCCAGTAGTCAACGGGGTGGTAGTACTGAAGCTTTCTTT.

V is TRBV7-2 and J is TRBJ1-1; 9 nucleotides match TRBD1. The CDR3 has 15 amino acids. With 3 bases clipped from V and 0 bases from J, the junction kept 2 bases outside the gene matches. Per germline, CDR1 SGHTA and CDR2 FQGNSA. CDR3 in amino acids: CASSLGQGLNTEAFF. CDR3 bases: TGTGCCAGCAGCTTGGGACAGGGATTGAACACTGAAGCTTTCTTT.

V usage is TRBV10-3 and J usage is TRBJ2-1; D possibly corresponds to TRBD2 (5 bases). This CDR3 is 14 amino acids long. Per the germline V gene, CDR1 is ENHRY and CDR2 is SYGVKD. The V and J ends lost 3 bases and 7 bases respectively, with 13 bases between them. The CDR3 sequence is CAISDSGSANEQFF. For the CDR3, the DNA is TGTGCCATCAGTGATTCGGGGAGTGCGAATGAGCAGTTCTTC.

The DNA for the CDR3 is TGTGCCAGCAGCTGGGACAGCTCTTATGGCTACACCTTC. This translates into CASSWDSSYGYTF. The chain carries TRBV5-4 and TRBJ1-2, with 7 bases fitting TRBD1. Germline trimming cut 3 bases from V and 5 bases from J; bases unmatched to any gene: 4. The CDR3 has 13 residues. Germline CDR1 SGHNT, CDR2 YYREEE (reference sequence). Using reference TRBV5-4 and TRBJ1-2 for the parts outside the CDR3, the full variable domain is ETGVTQSPTHLIKTRGQQVTLRCSSQSGHNTVSWYQQALGQGPQFIFQYYREEENGRGNFPPRFSGLQFPNYSSELNVNALELDDSALYLCASSWDSSYGYTFGSGTRLTVV.

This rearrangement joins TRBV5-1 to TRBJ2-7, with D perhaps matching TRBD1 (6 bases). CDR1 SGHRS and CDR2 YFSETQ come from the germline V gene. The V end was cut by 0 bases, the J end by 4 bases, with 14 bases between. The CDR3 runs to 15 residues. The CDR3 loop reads CASSLEFGQGYEQYV. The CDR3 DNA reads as TGCGCCAGCAGCTTGGAATTTGGGCAGGGGTACGAGCAGTACGTC.

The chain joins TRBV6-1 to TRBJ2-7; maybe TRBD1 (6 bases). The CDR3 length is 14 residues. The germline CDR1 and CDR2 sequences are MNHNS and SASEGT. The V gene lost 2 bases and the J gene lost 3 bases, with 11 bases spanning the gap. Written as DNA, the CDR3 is TGTGCCAGCAGTGAAATGGGGGCGGGCTACGAGCAGTACGTC. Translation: CASSEMGAGYEQYV.

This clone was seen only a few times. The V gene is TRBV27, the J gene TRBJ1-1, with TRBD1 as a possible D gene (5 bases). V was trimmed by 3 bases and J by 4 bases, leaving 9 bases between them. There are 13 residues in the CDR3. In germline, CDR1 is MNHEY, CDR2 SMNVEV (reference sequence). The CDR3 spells CASSFRRGTEAFF. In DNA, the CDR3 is TGTGCCAGCAGTTTCCGTAGGGGCACTGAAGCTTTCTTT.

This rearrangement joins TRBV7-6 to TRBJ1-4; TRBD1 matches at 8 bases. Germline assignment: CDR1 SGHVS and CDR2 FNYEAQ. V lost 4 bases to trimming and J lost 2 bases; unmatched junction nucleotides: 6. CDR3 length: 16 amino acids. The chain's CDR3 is CASSSQQGATNEKLFF. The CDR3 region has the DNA TGTGCCAGCAGCTCCCAGCAGGGGGCCACTAATGAAAAACTGTTTTTT.

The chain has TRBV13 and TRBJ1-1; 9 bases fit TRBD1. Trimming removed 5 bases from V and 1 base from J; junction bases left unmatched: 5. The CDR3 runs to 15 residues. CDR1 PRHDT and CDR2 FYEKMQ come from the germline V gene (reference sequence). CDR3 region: CASSDDRGANTEAFF. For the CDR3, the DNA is TGTGCCAGCAGCGATGACAGGGGGGCGAACACTGAAGCTTTCTTT.

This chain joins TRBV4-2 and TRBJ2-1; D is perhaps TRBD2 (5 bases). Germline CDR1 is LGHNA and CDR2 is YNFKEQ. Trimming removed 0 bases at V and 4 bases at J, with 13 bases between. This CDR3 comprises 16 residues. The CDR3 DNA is TGTGCCAGCAGCCAAGATTCGGGGTCCGGATACAATGAGCAGTTCTTC. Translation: CASSQDSGSGYNEQFF.

In DNA form, the CDR3 reads TGTGCCATCAGTGATATGGGACTAGCGATGGATACGCAGTATTTT. As protein: CAISDMGLAMDTQYF. The J gene is TRBJ2-3, the V gene TRBV10-3; 10 bases match TRBD2. The germline V gene has CDR1 ENHRY and CDR2 SYGVKD. CDR3 length: 15 residues. J was trimmed by 6 bases and V by 3 bases; bases with no gene match: 6.

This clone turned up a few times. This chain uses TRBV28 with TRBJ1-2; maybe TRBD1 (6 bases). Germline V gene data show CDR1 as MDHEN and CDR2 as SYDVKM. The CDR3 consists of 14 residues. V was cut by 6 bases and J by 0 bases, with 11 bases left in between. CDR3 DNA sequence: TGTGCCAGCAGCCCTGGACAGACTAACTATGGCTACACCTTC. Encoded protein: CASSPGQTNYGYTF.

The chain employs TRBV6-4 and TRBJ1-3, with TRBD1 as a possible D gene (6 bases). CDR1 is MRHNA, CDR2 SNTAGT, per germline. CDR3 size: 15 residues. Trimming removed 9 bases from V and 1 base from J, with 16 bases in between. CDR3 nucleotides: TGTGCCAGGACGGGGGGGCAAGGGTCTGGAAACACCATATATTTT. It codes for CARTGGQGSGNTIYF.

The CDR3 sequence is CASSLTYEQYF. CDR3 nucleotides: TGTGCCAGCAGCCTAACCTACGAGCAGTACTTC. The gene calls are TRBV28 and TRBJ2-7; no clear D gene. Germline lookup yields CDR1 MDHEN and CDR2 SYDVKM. This CDR3 contains 11 residues. Trimming removed 6 bases at V and 2 bases at J, with 5 bases between.

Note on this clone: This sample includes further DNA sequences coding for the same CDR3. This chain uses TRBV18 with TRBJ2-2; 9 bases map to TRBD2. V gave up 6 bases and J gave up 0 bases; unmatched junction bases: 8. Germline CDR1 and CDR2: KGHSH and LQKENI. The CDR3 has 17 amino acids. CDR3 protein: CASSPGAGGTNTGELFF. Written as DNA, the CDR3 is TGTGCCAGCTCGCCGGGAGCGGGAGGCACGAACACCGGGGAGCTGTTTTTT.

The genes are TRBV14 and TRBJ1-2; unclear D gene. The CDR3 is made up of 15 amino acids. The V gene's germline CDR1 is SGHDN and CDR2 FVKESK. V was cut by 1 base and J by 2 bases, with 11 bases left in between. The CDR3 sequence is CASSQAAGFNYGYTF. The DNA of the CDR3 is TGTGCCAGCAGCCAAGCTGCCGGGTTCAACTATGGCTACACCTTC.

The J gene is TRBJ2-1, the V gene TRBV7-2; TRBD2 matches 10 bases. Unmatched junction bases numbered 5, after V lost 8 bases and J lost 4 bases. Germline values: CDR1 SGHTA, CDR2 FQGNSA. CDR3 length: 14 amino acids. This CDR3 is CASQSGGAYNEQFF. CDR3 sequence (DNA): TGTGCCAGCCAAAGCGGGGGGGCTTACAATGAGCAGTTCTTC.

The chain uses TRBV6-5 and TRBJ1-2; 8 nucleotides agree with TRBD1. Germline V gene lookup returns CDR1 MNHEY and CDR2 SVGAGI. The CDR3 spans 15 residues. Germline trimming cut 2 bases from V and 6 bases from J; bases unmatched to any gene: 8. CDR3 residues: CASSYGQGAVDGYTF. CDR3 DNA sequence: TGTGCCAGCAGTTACGGGCAGGGGGCGGTTGATGGCTACACCTTC.

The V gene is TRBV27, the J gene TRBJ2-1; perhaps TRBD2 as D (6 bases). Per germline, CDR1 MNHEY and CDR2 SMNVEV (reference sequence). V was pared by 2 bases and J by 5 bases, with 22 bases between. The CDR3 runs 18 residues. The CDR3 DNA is TGTGCCAGCAGTTTAGCTCGGGGGTCAGGCTACCTGAACAATGAGCAGTTCTTC. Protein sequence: CASSLARGSGYLNNEQFF.

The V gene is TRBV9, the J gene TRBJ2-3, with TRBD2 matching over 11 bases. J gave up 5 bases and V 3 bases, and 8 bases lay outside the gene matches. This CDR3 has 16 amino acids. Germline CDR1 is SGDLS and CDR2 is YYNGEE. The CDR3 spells CASSEGAGLAVDTQYF. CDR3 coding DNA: TGTGCCAGCAGCGAGGGGGCGGGACTAGCGGTAGATACGCAGTATTTT.

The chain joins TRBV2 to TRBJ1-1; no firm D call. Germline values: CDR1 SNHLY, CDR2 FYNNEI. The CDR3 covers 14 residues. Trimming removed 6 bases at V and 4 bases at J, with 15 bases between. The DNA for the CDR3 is TGTGCCAGCAGGGGAGGGTGGATGAGCACTGAAGCTTTCTTT. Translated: CASRGGWMSTEAFF.

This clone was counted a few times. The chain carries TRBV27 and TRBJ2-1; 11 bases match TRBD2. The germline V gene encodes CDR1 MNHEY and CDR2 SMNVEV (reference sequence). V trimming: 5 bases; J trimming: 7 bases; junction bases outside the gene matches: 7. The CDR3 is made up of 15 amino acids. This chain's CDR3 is CASSPRLAGTNEQFF. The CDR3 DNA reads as TGTGCCAGCAGTCCACGACTAGCGGGAACTAATGAGCAGTTCTTC.

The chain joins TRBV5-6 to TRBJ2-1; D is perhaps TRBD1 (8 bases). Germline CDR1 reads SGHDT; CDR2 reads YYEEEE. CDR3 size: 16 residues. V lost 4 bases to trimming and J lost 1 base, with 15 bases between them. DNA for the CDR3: TGTGCCAGCAGCCGGACTAGGACAGGGTCCTACAATGAGCAGTTCTTC. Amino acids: CASSRTRTGSYNEQFF.